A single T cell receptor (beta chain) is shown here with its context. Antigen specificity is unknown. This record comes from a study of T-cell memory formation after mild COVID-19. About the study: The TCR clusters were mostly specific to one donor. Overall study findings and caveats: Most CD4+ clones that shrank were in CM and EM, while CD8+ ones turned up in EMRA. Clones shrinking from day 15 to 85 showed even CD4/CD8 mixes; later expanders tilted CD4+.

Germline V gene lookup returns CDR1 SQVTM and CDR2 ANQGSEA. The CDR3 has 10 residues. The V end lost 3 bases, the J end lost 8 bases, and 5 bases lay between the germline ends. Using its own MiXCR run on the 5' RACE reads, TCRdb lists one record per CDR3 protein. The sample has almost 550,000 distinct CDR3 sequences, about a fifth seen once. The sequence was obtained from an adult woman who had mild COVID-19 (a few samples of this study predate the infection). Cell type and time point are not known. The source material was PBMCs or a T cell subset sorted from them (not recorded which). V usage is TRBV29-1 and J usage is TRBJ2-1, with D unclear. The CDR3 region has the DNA TGCAGCGTTGAGGTTCATGAGCAGTTCTTC. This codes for CSVEVHEQFF.